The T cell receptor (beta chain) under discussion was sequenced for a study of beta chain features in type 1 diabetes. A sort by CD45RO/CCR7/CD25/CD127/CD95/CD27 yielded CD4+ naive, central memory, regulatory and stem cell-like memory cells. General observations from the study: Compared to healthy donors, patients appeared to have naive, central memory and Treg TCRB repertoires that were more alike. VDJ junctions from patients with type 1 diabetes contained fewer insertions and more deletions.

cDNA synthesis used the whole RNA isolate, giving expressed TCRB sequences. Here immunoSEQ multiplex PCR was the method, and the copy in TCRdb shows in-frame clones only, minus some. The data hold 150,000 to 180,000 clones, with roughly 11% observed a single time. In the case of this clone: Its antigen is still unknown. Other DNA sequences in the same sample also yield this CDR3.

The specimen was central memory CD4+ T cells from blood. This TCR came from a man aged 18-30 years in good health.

CDR3 amino acids: CSVEGGERVGPQYF. The CDR3 DNA follows: TGCAGCGTTGAGGGAGGTGAACGGGTGGGCCCGCAGTACTTC. The rearrangement links TRBV29-1 to TRBJ2-7; tentative D call: TRBD2 (6 bases). CDR3 size: 14 residues. The V end lost 3 bases, the J end lost 9 bases, and 21 bases lay between the germline ends. CDR1 and CDR2 (germline): SQVTM, ANQGSEA.